Listed below are T cell receptor beta chains from one sample, sequenced in a study of blood T cell repertoires in COVID-19. This table comes from immunoSEQ multiplex PCR, and its TCRdb copy is limited to in-frame clones, with some not included. Found here are approximately 86,000 clones, more than 80% of them singletons; the top ten hold around 10%. The sequencing sample was made of peripheral blood. The receptors come from a woman in her 70s with acute or convalescent COVID-19. The CDR3 runs from the conserved cysteine through the conserved F or W. Fields, in order: V gene, clone size, D gene, J gene, CDR3 DNA, CDR3 protein. The D gene is left open where the match is weak. For some rows the clone size is stated as once, few or many, or as a class when expanded; others skip it.

v_gene: TRBV6-6
abundance: .
d_gene: .
j_gene: TRBJ1-4
CDR3nt: TGTGCCAGCAGTACCCGGAGGGGCCAGGAAAAACTGTTTTTT
CDR3aa: CASSTRRGQEKLFF

v_gene: TRBV27
abundance: .
d_gene: .
j_gene: TRBJ2-2
CDR3nt: TGTGCCAGCAGTTTGCAGGGGGGACGGGAGCTGTTTTTT
CDR3aa: CASSLQGGRELFF

v_gene: TRBV5-1
abundance: .
d_gene: .
j_gene: TRBJ1-5
CDR3nt: TGCGCCAGCAGCTTGGGAGGGTTACGGCAGCCCCAGCATTTT
CDR3aa: CASSLGGLRQPQHF

v_gene: TRBV19
abundance: .
d_gene: .
j_gene: TRBJ2-1
CDR3nt: TGTGCCAGTAGTAAGGGGGAGAGTAGGTGGGATGAGCAGTTCTTC
CDR3aa: CASSKGESRWDEQFF

v_gene: TRBV7-9
abundance: .
d_gene: TRBD2
j_gene: TRBJ2-3
CDR3nt: TGTGCCAGCAGCTCCCAGAGCGGGGGGGGAACAGATACGCAGTATTTT
CDR3aa: CASSSQSGGGTDTQYF

v_gene: TRBV28
abundance: .
d_gene: TRBD1
j_gene: TRBJ1-4
CDR3nt: TGTGCCAGCAGTTTCAGGGGGCCAAGAGCTAATGAAAAACTGTTTTTT
CDR3aa: CASSFRGPRANEKLFF

v_gene: TRBV19
abundance: .
d_gene: TRBD1
j_gene: TRBJ2-2
CDR3nt: TGTGCCAGTAGTTTCCGGGACAGAAGCGGGGAGCTGTTTTTT
CDR3aa: CASSFRDRSGELFF

v_gene: TRBV3-1/TRBV3-2
abundance: few
d_gene: TRBD2
j_gene: TRBJ2-7
CDR3nt: TGTGCCAGCAGCCAAGGATTTGGACTAGCGGGGGCCTTGAGCTCCTACGAGCAGTACTTC
CDR3aa: CASSQGFGLAGALSSYEQYF

v_gene: TRBV15
abundance: .
d_gene: .
j_gene: TRBJ2-7
CDR3nt: TGTGCCACCAGCAGAGATATATCCGCCGAGGGTGAGCAGTACTTC
CDR3aa: CATSRDISAEGEQYF

v_gene: TRBV4-2
abundance: .
d_gene: .
j_gene: TRBJ1-1
CDR3nt: TGTGCCAGCAGCCAAGATGTGCAGTTCAACACTGAAGCTTTCTTT
CDR3aa: CASSQDVQFNTEAFF

v_gene: TRBV18
abundance: .
d_gene: .
j_gene: TRBJ2-1
CDR3nt: TGTGCCAGCTCACCGTTGGCGACTACCAATGAGCAGTTCTTC
CDR3aa: CASSPLATTNEQFF